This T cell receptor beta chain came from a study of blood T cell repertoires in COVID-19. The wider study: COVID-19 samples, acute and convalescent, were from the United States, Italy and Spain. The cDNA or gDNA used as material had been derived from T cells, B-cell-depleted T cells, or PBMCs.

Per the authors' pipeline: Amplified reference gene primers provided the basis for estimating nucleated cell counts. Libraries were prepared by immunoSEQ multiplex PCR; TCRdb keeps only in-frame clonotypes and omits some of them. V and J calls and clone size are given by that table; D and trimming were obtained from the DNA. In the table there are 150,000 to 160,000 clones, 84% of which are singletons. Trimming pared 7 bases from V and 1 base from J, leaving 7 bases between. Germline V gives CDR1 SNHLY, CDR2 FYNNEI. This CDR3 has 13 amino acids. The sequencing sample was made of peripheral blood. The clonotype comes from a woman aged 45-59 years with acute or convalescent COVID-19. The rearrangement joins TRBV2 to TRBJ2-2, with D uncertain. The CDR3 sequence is CASIPENTGELFF. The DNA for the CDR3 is TGTGCCAGCATACCAGAGAACACCGGGGAGCTGTTTTTT.